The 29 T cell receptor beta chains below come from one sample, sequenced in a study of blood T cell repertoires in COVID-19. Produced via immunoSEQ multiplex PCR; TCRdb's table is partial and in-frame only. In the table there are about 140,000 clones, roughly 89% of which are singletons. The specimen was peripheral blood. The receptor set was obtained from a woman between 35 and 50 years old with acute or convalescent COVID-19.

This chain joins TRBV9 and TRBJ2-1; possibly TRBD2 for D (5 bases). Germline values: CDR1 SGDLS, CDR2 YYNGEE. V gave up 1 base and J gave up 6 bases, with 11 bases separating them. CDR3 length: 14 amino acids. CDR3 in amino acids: CASSVWESANEQFF. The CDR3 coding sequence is TGTGCCAGCAGCGTATGGGAGAGCGCCAATGAGCAGTTCTTC.

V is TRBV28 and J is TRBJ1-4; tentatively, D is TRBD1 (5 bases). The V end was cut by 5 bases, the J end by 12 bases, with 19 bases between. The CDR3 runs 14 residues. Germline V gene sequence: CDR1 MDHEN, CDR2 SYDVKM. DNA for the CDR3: TGTGCCAGCAGTACTACCCCTGCATGGGGCGAACTGTTTTTT. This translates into CASSTTPAWGELFF.

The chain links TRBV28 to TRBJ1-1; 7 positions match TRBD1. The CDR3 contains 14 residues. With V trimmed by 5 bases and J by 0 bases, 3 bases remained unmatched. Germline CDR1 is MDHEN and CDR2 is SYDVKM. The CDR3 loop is CASSQQGLNTEAFF. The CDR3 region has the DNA TGTGCCAGCAGTCAACAGGGGCTGAACACTGAAGCTTTCTTT.

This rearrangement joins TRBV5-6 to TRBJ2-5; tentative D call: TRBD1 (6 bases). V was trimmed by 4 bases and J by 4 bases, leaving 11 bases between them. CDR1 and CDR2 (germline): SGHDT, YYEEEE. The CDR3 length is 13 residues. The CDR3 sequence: CASSLGQIETQYF. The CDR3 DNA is TGTGCCAGCAGCCTAGGACAGATAGAGACCCAGTACTTC.

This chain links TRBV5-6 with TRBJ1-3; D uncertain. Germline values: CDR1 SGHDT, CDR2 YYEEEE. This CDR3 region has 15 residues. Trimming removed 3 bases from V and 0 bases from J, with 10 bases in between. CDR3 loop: CASSSPVRSGNTIYF. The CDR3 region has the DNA TGTGCCAGCAGCTCGCCCGTGCGCTCTGGAAACACCATATATTTT. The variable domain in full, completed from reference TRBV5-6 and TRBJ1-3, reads DAGVTQSPTHLIKTRGQQVTLRCSPKSGHDTVSWYQQALGQGPQFIFQYYEEEERQRGNFPDRFSGHQFPNYSSELNVNALLLGDSALYLCASSSPVRSGNTIYFGEGSWLTVV.

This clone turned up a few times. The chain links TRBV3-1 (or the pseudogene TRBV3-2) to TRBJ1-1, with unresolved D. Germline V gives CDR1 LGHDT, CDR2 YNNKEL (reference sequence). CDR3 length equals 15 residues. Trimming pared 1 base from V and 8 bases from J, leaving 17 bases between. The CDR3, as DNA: TGTGCCAGCAGCCAAGTCACACAGAGGGCTGGGGAAGCTTTCTTT. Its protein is CASSQVTQRAGEAFF.

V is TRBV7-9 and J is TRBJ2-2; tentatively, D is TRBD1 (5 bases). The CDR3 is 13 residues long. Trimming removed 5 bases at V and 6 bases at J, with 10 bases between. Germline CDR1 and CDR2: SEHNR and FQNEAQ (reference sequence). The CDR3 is CASSLRVSGELFF. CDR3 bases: TGTGCCAGCAGCCTCAGGGTCTCCGGGGAGCTGTTTTTT.

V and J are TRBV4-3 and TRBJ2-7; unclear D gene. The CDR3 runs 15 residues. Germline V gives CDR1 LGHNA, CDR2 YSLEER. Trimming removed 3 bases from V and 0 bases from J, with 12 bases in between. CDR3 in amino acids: CASSQDSGSSYEQYF. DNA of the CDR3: TGCGCCAGCAGCCAGGATTCCGGGTCCTCCTACGAGCAGTACTTC.

CDR3 coding DNA: TGTGCCAGCAGGGCGCCCGGGACAGGGTTTATCCGACAGCCCCAGCATTTT. Translation: CASRAPGTGFIRQPQHF. The chain joins TRBV28 to TRBJ1-5; 9 nucleotides agree with TRBD1. Germline assignment: CDR1 MDHEN and CDR2 SYDVKM. The CDR3 is 17 amino acids. V shed 6 bases and J 7 bases; nucleotides not matched to a gene: 16.

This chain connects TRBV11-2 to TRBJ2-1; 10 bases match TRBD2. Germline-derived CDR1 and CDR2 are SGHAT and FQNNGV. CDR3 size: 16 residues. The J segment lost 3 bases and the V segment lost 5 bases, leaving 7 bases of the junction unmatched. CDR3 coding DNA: TGTGCCAGCAGCCCGAGCGGGGGGGCATTCTACAATGAGCAGTTCTTC. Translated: CASSPSGGAFYNEQFF.

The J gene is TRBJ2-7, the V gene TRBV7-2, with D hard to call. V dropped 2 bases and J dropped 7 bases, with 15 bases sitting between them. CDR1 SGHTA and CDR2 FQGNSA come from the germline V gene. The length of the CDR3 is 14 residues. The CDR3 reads CASSLPSALKEQYF. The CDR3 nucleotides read TGTGCCAGCAGCTTACCCTCTGCGTTGAAAGAGCAGTACTTC.

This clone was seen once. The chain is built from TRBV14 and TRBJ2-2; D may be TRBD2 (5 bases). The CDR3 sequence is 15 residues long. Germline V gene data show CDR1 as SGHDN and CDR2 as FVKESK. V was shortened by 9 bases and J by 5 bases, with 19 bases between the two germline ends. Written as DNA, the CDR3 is TGTGCCAGTGGGTACGGACTCCAAACAACCGGGGAGCTGTTTTTT. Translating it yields CASGYGLQTTGELFF.

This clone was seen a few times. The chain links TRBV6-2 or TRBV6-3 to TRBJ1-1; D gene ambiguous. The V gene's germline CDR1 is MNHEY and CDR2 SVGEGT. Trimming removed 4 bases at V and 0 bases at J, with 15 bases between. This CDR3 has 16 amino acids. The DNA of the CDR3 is TGTGCCAGCAGTTGGGGAGAAAACTTCATGAACACTGAAGCTTTCTTT. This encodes CASSWGENFMNTEAFF.

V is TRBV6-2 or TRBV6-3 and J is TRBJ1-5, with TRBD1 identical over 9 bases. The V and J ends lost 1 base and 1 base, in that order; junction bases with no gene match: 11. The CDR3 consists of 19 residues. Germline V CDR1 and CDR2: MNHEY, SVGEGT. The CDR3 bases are TGTGCCAGCAGTTACTTCCCCCGGGACAGGGATGTCAGCAATCAGCCCCAGCATTTT. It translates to CASSYFPRDRDVSNQPQHF.

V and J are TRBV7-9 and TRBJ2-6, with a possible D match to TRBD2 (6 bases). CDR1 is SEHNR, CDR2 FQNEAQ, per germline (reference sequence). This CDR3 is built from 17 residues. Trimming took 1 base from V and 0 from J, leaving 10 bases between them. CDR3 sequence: CASSLEAGPSGANVLTF. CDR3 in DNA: TGTGCCAGCAGCTTAGAGGCGGGGCCCTCTGGGGCCAACGTCCTGACTTTC.

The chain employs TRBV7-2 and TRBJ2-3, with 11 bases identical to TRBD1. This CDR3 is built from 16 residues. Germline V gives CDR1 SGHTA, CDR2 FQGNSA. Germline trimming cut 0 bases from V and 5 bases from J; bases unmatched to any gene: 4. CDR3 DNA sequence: TGTGCCAGCAGCTTAGCGCCGGGACAGGGGGGAGATACGCAGTATTTT. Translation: CASSLAPGQGGDTQYF.

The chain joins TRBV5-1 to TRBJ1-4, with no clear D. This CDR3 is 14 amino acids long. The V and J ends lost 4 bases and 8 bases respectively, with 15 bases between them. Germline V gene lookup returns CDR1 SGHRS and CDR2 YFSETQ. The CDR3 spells CASSPGRRREKLFF. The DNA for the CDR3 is TGCGCCAGCAGCCCCGGGAGGAGGAGAGAAAAACTGTTTTTT.

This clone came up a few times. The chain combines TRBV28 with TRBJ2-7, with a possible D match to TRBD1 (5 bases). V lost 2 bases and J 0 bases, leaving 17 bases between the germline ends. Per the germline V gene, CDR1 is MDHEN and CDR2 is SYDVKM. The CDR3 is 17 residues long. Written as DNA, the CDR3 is TGTGCCAGCAGTTTAGCCTCCGGGCAGGGAAGCTCCTACGAGCAGTACTTC. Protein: CASSLASGQGSSYEQYF.

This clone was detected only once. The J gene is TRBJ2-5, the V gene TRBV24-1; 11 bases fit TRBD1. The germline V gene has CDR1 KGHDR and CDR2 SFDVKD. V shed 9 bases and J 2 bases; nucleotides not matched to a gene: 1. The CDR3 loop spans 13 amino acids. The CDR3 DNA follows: TGTGCCACCGGGACAGGGGGTCAAGAGACCCAGTACTTC. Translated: CATGTGGQETQYF.

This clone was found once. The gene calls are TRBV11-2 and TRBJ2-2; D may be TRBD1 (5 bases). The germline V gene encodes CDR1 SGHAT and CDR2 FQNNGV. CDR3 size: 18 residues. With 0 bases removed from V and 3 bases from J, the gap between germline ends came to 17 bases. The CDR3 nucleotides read TGTGCCAGCAGCTTAGATTCGATAGAGTTGGGGCACACCGGGGAGCTGTTTTTT. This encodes CASSLDSIELGHTGELFF.

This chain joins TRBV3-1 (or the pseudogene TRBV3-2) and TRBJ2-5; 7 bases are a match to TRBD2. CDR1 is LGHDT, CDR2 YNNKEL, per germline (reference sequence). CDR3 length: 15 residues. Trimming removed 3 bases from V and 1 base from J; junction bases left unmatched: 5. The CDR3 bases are TGTGCCAGCAGCCACCAGCGGGGTCTCCAAGAGACCCAGTACTTC. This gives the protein CASSHQRGLQETQYF.

The CDR3 sequence: CASSRGLAGDEQYF. DNA for the CDR3: TGTGCCAGCAGCAGGGGACTAGCGGGGGACGAGCAGTACTTC. The rearrangement uses TRBV5-6 and TRBJ2-7; 14 bases are a match to TRBD2. The V and J ends lost 4 bases and 5 bases, in that order; junction bases with no gene match: 2. Germline V gene sequence: CDR1 SGHDT, CDR2 YYEEEE. The CDR3 is made up of 14 amino acids.

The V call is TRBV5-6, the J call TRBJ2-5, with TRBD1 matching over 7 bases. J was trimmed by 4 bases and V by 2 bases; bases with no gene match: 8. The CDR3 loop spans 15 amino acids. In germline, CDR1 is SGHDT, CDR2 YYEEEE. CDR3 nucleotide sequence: TGTGCCAGCAGCTTCGCCGGGACAGCTTTAGAGACCCAGTACTTC. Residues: CASSFAGTALETQYF.

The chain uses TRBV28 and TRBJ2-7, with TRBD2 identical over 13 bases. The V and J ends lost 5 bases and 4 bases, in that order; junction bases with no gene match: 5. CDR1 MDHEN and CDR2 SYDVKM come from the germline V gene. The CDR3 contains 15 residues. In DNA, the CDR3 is TGTGCCAGCAGTCTACTAGCGGGGGGGGAGTACGAGCAGTACTTC. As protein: CASSLLAGGEYEQYF.

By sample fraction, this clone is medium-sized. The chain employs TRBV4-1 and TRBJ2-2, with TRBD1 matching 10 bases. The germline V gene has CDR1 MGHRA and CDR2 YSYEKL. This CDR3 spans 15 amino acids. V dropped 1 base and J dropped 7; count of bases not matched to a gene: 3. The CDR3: CASSQVRTGGGELFF. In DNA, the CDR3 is TGCGCCAGCAGCCAAGTGCGGACAGGGGGCGGGGAGCTGTTTTTT.

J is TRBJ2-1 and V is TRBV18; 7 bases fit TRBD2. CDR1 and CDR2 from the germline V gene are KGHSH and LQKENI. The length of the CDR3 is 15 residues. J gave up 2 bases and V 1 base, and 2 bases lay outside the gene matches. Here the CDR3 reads CASSPLAGTYNEQFF. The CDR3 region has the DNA TGTGCCAGCTCACCACTAGCGGGCACCTACAATGAGCAGTTCTTC. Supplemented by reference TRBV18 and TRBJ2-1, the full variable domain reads NAGVMQNPRHLVRRRGQEARLRCSPMKGHSHVYWYRQLPEEGLKFMVYLQKENIIDESGMPKERFSAEFPKEGPSILRIQQVVRGDSAAYFCASSPLAGTYNEQFFGPGTRLTVL.

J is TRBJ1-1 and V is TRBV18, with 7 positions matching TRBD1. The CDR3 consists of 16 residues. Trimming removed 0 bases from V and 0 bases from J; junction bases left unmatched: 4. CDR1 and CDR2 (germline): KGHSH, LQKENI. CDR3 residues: CASSPPWDRLNTEAFF. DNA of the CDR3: TGTGCCAGCTCACCACCATGGGACAGATTGAACACTGAAGCTTTCTTT.

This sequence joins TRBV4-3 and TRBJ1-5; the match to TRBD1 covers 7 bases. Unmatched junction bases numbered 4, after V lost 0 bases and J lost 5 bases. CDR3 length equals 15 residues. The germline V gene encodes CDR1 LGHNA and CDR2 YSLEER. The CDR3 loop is CASSQERQGYQPQHF. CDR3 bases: TGCGCCAGCAGCCAAGAGCGACAGGGATATCAGCCCCAGCATTTT.

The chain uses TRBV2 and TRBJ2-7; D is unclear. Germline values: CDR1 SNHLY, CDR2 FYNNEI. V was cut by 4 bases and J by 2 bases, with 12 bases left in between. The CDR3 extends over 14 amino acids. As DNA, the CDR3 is TGTGCCAGCAGTGTAGTGACTGGCACCTACGAGCAGTACTTC. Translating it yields CASSVVTGTYEQYF.